This record concerns one T cell receptor beta chain sequence. It has no known antigen specificity. Base qualities are not provided; no much larger clone lies one nucleotide away. These data are taken from a study of shared clonotypes between healthy human individuals (TCRdb year 2020). For the wider study: The cohort included a few men and a couple of women between 18 and 49 years of age. Per donor, three plates each were used for CD4 naive and CD4 memory, two for CD8 naive, and one for CD8 memory. Blood TCR repertoires of about five healthy adults were deeply sequenced to estimate repertoire size and the extent of clonotype sharing between individuals. Libraries were prepared and TCR repertoires were sequenced by different laboratories using diverse techniques, in order to increase sequencing depth and limit assay-specific biases. Each donor's leukapheresis produced roughly between roughly 0.85 and 10 billion PBMCs. Results the study describes overall, beyond this receptor: When a handful of donors were compared, the shared fraction of clonotypes was about 5.2% for naive CD4, approximately 3.5% for naive CD8, 2% to 2.5% for memory CD4, and 0.3% to 0.5% for memory CD8. Compared with non-shared clonotypes, clonotypes shared by all four sorted-subset donors had higher generation probabilities. Incomplete sequencing was indicated by rarefaction of sorted-subset datasets, despite the large sequencing depth. Sampling was restricted to blood, and TCR repertoires in tissues likely differ from the TCR repertoires found in blood. Naive subsets generally had larger estimated clonotype richness than memory subsets did. Because the study included a small number of donors, the genetic and exposure-history diversity represented was limited. Pairwise subsampling indicated that sequencing depth was expected to affect the degree of clonotype sharing among donors.

Taken from the germline V gene, the CDR1 and CDR2 loops are MNHEY and SVGAGI. Measured from the cysteine to the phenylalanine, the CDR3 is 15 residues long. The DNA shown is the 45-base CDR3, in frame from base 1. The V and J ends are trimmed by 0 bases and 6 bases, leaving 15 bases between them. TCR CDR3 regions were amplified from genomic DNA by multiplex PCR using the deep immunoSEQ assay. Genomic DNA extracted from each cell subset was distributed evenly over all wells of several immunoSEQ 96-well plates, and each plate served as one replicate. Each replicate PCR for sorted subsets received roughly 0.2 ug genomic DNA, equal to roughly 33,000 T cell genomes. Purified libraries were measured with a Qubit 3.0 fluorometer, size-checked on a Bioanalyzer 2100, and measured again with the KAPA Library Quantification kit. Every immunoSEQ 96-well plate was sequenced on a separate single-read 150-cycle Illumina NextSeq 550 flow cell. The paper's data handling went like this. Because the immunoSEQ output included only junctional sequences and no quality scores, the filtering could not be the same as the filtering used for full-length reads. Sequences were annotated with PyIR, a Python wrapper for IgBLAST v1.9, using IMGT germline references to assign V/J genes and CDR3. Reads with weak V/J assignments (E-value above 1e-6), missing CDR3, stop codons, out-of-frame junctions, or ambiguous translated residues were removed. V3J clonotypes were defined by identical inferred V gene, J gene, and CDR3 amino acid sequence. To compute the percentage overlap between repertoires, the number of shared unique clonotypes was divided by the size of the smaller repertoire. Three approaches were used to assess repertoire richness: RTK rarefaction, the Chao1 estimator, and Recon v2.1 estimates of unobserved clonotypes. Generation probabilities for all TCRbeta clonotypes obtained by the gDNA method from a handful of donors were computed using OLGA. Not all clones reach the TCRdb copy of this immuneACCESS table, which keeps in-frame sequences only. Checked studies attribute under half of the gap to unresolved V genes and leave the rest unexplained. V and J calls and clone size are copied from that table; D and trimming were computed from the DNA. This sample lists around 2.1 million clones; nearly 97% were detected once. The leading ten clones occupy more than 0.1% of the sample.

The donors were healthy, HIV-negative adults with no recently reported acute infections or vaccinations. Every donor was a Caucasian adult residing in Nashville, Tennessee, USA. CD4+ T cells were enriched by magnetic negative selection, after which naive cells were positively selected on CD45RA and the negative fraction was taken as the memory subset. After blood collection by leukapheresis, PBMCs were isolated using Ficoll-Histopaque density gradient centrifugation and then cryopreserved in the vapor phase of liquid nitrogen. Purity and quantity of every magnetically sorted T cell population were checked by analytical flow cytometry. Genomic DNA was isolated from every sorted fraction and measured by UV absorbance on a Nanodrop 2000c.

This TCR was recovered from a man aged 18 to 29 in good health. This receptor chain uses TRBV6-5 and TRBJ2-7, with no reliable assignment of the D segment. The sample was naive CD4+ T cells sorted from blood. The cell subset or site label, read with the paper, signifies: CD45RA+ positively selected. The CDR3 corresponds to CASSYSTQATTEQYF. The DNA is as follows: TGTGCCAGCAGTTACTCGACCCAGGCGACGACCGAGCAGTACTTC.